The following is a T cell receptor beta chain sequence with its context. The junction shows a germline mismatch at one end, possibly a read error. This sample is part of a study of esophageal squamous cell carcinoma under preoperative chemotherapy. TCRdb reprocessed the PCR reads via MiXCR and lists one record per CDR3 protein. The table includes roughly 9,300 distinct CDR3 sequences, over 40% detected once. The time point is: after preoperative PTX-NDP chemotherapy. Before surgery, patients were given preoperative paclitaxel-nedaplatin chemotherapy. This CDR3 spans 13 amino acids. Germline V gene lookup returns CDR1 WSHSY and CDR2 SAAADI.

This material was collected from a patient given preoperative chemotherapy. This sequence originates from a human donor with esophageal squamous cell carcinoma. The donor label of this sample is uncertain. This sequence joins TRBV10-2 and TRBJ2-7; D remains ambiguous. The CDR3 DNA is TGCGCCAGCTGTGACTTACGGAACTACGAGCAGTACTTC. As protein: CASCDLRNYEQYF.